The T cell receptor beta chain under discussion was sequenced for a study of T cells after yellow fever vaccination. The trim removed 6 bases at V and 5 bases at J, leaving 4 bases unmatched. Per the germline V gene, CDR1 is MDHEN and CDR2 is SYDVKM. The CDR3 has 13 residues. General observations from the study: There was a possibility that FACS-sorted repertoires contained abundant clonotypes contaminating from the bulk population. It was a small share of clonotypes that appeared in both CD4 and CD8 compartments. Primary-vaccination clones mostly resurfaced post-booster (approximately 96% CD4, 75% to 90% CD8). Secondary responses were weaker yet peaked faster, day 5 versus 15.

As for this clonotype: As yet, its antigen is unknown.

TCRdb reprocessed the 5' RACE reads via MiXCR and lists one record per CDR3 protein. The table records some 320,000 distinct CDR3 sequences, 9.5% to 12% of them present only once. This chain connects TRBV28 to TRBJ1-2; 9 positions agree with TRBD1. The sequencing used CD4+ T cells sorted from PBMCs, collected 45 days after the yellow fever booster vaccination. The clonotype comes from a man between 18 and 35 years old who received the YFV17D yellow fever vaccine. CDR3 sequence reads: CASSGTGTYGYTF. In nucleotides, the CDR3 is TGTGCCAGCAGCGGGACAGGGACGTATGGCTACACCTTC.